The 29 T cell receptor beta chains below were found in one sample sequenced in a study of CD8 T cells in Susac syndrome. Reverse transcription used about 0.5 to 1 ug RNA and random hexamers. TCRdb recomputed calls from the immunoSEQ multiplex PCR reads with MiXCR, one row per CDR3 protein. The data hold hundreds of thousands of distinct CDR3 sequences, with approximately 91% observed a single time. The specimen sequenced was CD8+ T cells from PBMCs. These receptors were obtained from a human donor with multiple sclerosis.

The chain employs TRBV20-1 and TRBJ2-1; 8 bases agree with TRBD2. The trim removed 6 bases at V and 16 bases at J, leaving 14 bases unmatched. CDR1 and CDR2 from the germline V gene are DFQATT and SNEGSKA (reference sequence). This CDR3 region has 12 residues. The CDR3 here is CSAGGRPPRGFF. CDR3 DNA sequence: TGCAGTGCAGGCGGGAGGCCGCCCCGGGGCTTCTTC.

This chain links TRBV7-3 with TRBJ2-1; D is perhaps TRBD2 (6 bases). This CDR3 is 15 amino acids long. The V end lost 3 bases, the J end lost 0 bases, and 9 bases lay between the germline ends. Germline V gives CDR1 SGHTA, CDR2 FQGTGA. The CDR3 nucleotides read TGTGCCAGCAGCTTTGCGGGAAGCTCCTACAATGAGCAGTTCTTC. It specifies CASSFAGSSYNEQFF.

The V call is TRBV27, the J call TRBJ1-1; D gene uncertain. CDR3 length equals 14 residues. Per germline, CDR1 MNHEY and CDR2 SMNVEV (reference sequence). V lost 1 base, J lost 1 base, and 7 bases lay in between. The CDR3 nucleotides are TGTGCCAGCAGTTTATTAGGGCAGAACACTGAAGCTTTCTTT. Its translation: CASSLLGQNTEAFF.

The chain has TRBV29-1 and TRBJ2-1; D tentatively reads TRBD1 or TRBD2 (5 bases each). This CDR3 has 14 amino acids. CDR1 and CDR2 (germline): SQVTM, ANQGSEA. Trimming took off 2 bases at V and 6 bases at J, with 14 bases between the two ends. CDR3 in amino acids: CSVEPRVRVNEQFF. CDR3 DNA sequence: TGCAGCGTTGAACCCAGGGTGAGGGTCAATGAGCAGTTCTTC.

The chain recombines TRBV3-1 with TRBJ2-1; D uncertain. The CDR3 is 18 residues long. The V gene's germline CDR1 is LGHDT and CDR2 YNNKEL (reference sequence). Trimming cost V 3 bases and J 0 bases, with 18 bases left between them. CDR3 protein: CASSHSTKAGPSYNEQFF. CDR3 in DNA: TGTGCCAGCAGCCATTCCACGAAGGCAGGACCCTCCTACAATGAGCAGTTCTTC.

This chain joins TRBV6-5 and TRBJ2-5; D assignment may be TRBD1 or TRBD2 (5 bases each). Trimming took off 5 bases at V and 5 bases at J, with 18 bases between the two ends. The CDR3 totals 15 residues. CDR1 and CDR2 (germline): MNHEY, SVGAGI. CDR3 nucleotide sequence: TGTGCCAGCAGTAACCTACCGGGACCTAAGGAGACCCAGTACTTC. This translates into CASSNLPGPKETQYF.

V is TRBV12-5 and J is TRBJ2-1; 7 bases fit TRBD1. J was trimmed by 8 bases and V by 1 base; bases with no gene match: 5. Germline V gene sequence: CDR1 LGHNT, CDR2 FRNRAP. The CDR3 spans 14 residues. CDR3 region: CASGLGTGADEQFF. In DNA form, the CDR3 reads TGTGCTAGTGGTTTGGGAACAGGGGCGGATGAGCAGTTCTTC.

This clonotype was seen once. The V and J genes are TRBV27 and TRBJ2-1, with TRBD2 matching 8 bases. The V and J ends lost 5 bases and 5 bases, in that order; junction bases with no gene match: 8. The CDR3 contains 15 residues. Looked up from germline, CDR1 is MNHEY and CDR2 is SMNVEV (reference sequence). For the CDR3, the DNA is TGTGCCAGCAGTCTCGGTGTTAGCGGGAACAATGAGCAGTTCTTC. Translation: CASSLGVSGNNEQFF.

The chain carries TRBV2 and TRBJ2-1; D not certain. Trimming removed 7 bases at V and 6 bases at J, with 13 bases between. This CDR3 is 13 amino acids long. CDR1 is SNHLY and CDR2 is FYNNEI in the germline V gene. The CDR3 sequence: CASTESPSNEQFF. CDR3 DNA sequence: TGTGCCAGCACCGAAAGTCCCAGCAATGAGCAGTTCTTC.

A single count supports this clonotype. The chain combines TRBV4-3 with TRBJ1-3; 8 nucleotides agree with TRBD1. The CDR3 length is 19 residues. V gave up 0 bases and J gave up 8 bases; unmatched junction bases: 18. Germline assignment: CDR1 LGHNA and CDR2 YSLEER. The DNA for the CDR3 is TGCGCCAGCAGCCAAGACCCCTGGGACAGGCTCGGATTTGGGGACACCATATATTTT. Translating it yields CASSQDPWDRLGFGDTIYF.

The J gene is TRBJ2-7, the V gene TRBV29-1; TRBD1 aligns across 7 bases. With V trimmed by 6 bases and J by 4 bases, 9 bases remained unmatched. The CDR3 is 13 residues long. Germline-derived CDR1 and CDR2 are SQVTM and ANQGSEA. CDR3 in amino acids: CSVETGLFYEQYF. The CDR3 DNA follows: TGCAGCGTAGAGACAGGGCTATTTTACGAGCAGTACTTC.

The genes are TRBV13 and TRBJ2-7; no clear D. CDR3 length: 14 amino acids. V gave up 1 base and J gave up 2 bases, with 9 bases separating them. The germline V gene has CDR1 PRHDT and CDR2 FYEKMQ (reference sequence). The CDR3 sequence: CASSLDTRTYEQYF. CDR3 DNA sequence: TGTGCCAGCAGCTTAGACACGAGAACCTACGAGCAGTACTTC.

The rearrangement uses TRBV12-3 or TRBV12-4 and TRBJ2-5; D could derive from TRBD1 or TRBD2 (5 bases each). There are 16 residues in the CDR3. V gave up 7 bases and J gave up 5 bases, with 23 bases separating them. The CDR3 sequence: CASTSLAGSGLETQYF. In nucleotides, the CDR3 is TGTGCCAGCACAAGTTTGGCGGGTTCAGGGCTGGAGACCCAGTACTTC.

The chain combines TRBV5-1 with TRBJ2-7; D perhaps matches TRBD2 (5 bases). The V gene's germline CDR1 is SGHRS and CDR2 YFSETQ. This CDR3 spans 15 amino acids. Trimming removed 7 bases at V and 0 bases at J, with 17 bases between. CDR3 sequence reads: CASAANQGSSYEQYF. The CDR3 DNA reads TGCGCCAGCGCCGCGAATCAAGGGAGCTCCTACGAGCAGTACTTC.

The chain recombines TRBV27 with TRBJ2-7; the match to TRBD1 covers 9 bases. V lost 7 bases and J lost 5; bases outside the gene matches: 9. This CDR3 has 14 residues. CDR1 is MNHEY and CDR2 is SMNVEV in the germline V gene (reference sequence). The CDR3 bases are TGTGCCAGCAAACCGGGACAGGGCCGTAACGAGCAGTACTTC. Protein sequence: CASKPGQGRNEQYF.

The genes are TRBV30 and TRBJ1-1; maybe TRBD1 (5 bases). The germline V gene has CDR1 GTSNPN and CDR2 SVGIG (reference sequence). V lost 0 bases and J 6 bases, leaving 14 bases between the germline ends. This CDR3 comprises 14 residues. This CDR3 reads CAWSVLRPTAEAFF. CDR3 nucleotide sequence: TGTGCCTGGAGTGTACTAAGGCCGACAGCTGAAGCTTTCTTT.

The chain employs TRBV30 and TRBJ2-7, with a possible D match to TRBD2 (6 bases). CDR3 length equals 13 residues. V was cut by 8 bases and J by 1 base, with 15 bases left in between. Germline V gene data show CDR1 as GTSNPN and CDR2 as SVGIG (reference sequence). The CDR3 coding sequence is TGTGCCGGAGGGCAGGGCTATTCCTACGAGCAGTACTTC. Residues: CAGGQGYSYEQYF.

The chain employs TRBV7-9 and TRBJ2-7; no clear D gene. V dropped 5 bases and J dropped 5 bases, with 19 bases sitting between them. The germline V gene encodes CDR1 SEHNR and CDR2 FQNEAQ (reference sequence). The CDR3 is 15 residues long. The CDR3 here is CASSPLRPWVHEQYF. The CDR3 nucleotides read TGTGCCAGCAGCCCCTTGAGGCCGTGGGTCCACGAGCAGTACTTC.

This chain joins TRBV2 and TRBJ2-3; D is unresolved. The ends were cut back, 3 bases at V and 1 base at J, with 11 bases in the middle. In germline, CDR1 is SNHLY, CDR2 FYNNEI. This CDR3 contains 15 residues. In DNA form, the CDR3 reads TGTGCCAGCAGTGATATAGTACAAGGCACAGATACGCAGTATTTT. Its protein is CASSDIVQGTDTQYF.

The chain couples TRBV29-1 to TRBJ2-5; D unclear. Deletions cut 3 bases from V and 2 bases from J, with 10 bases between. The length of the CDR3 is 13 residues. CDR1 is SQVTM and CDR2 is ANQGSEA in the germline V gene. DNA of the CDR3: TGCAGCGTTGACTGGACGGGTCAAGAGACCCAGTACTTC. Amino acid sequence: CSVDWTGQETQYF.

V and J are TRBV28 and TRBJ2-7; TRBD2 is a possible D gene (5 bases). The germline V and J ends were trimmed by 5 bases and 0 bases, with 23 bases remaining between them. Germline CDR1 reads MDHEN; CDR2 reads SYDVKM. The CDR3 extends over 18 amino acids. CDR3 DNA: TGTGCCAGCAGTCCCAATACCCTTACTGACTACAGCTCCTACGAGCAGTACTTC. It is translated as CASSPNTLTDYSSYEQYF.

This clonotype was seen once. This sequence joins TRBV7-2 and TRBJ2-5; 8 nucleotides line up with TRBD2. There are 18 residues in the CDR3. The germline V gene encodes CDR1 SGHTA and CDR2 FQGNSA. The ends lost 1 base at V and 5 bases at J; junction bases unmatched: 15. The CDR3 here is CASSLVPSFGGALETQYF. The CDR3, as DNA: TGTGCCAGCAGCTTAGTTCCCTCTTTCGGGGGGGCCTTGGAGACCCAGTACTTC.

The V gene is TRBV4-2, the J gene TRBJ2-7; 7 positions agree with TRBD2. From germline, CDR1 is LGHNA and CDR2 YNFKEQ. This CDR3 region has 15 residues. Unmatched junction bases numbered 5, after V lost 1 base and J lost 2 bases. The DNA for the CDR3 is TGTGCCAGCAGCCAAGCAACGGGGACTACCTACGAGCAGTACTTC. Its translation: CASSQATGTTYEQYF.

The V call is TRBV14, the J call TRBJ1-2; 7 bases align to TRBD1. Germline CDR1 is SGHDN and CDR2 is FVKESK. The length of the CDR3 is 17 residues. The junction had 16 bases not matched to a gene; V was cut back by 8 bases and J by 1 base. For the CDR3, the DNA is TGTGCCAGCCCATCGAGCGACAGGGCCAGATTTAACTATGGCTACACCTTC. Protein sequence: CASPSSDRARFNYGYTF.

The V call is TRBV12-3 or TRBV12-4, the J call TRBJ2-7, with a tentative D call TRBD2 (6 bases). The CDR3 covers 16 residues. The germline V and J ends were trimmed by 5 bases and 1 base, with 18 bases remaining between them. CDR3 sequence (DNA): TGTGCCAGCAGTCCGACATTGGGCGGGGAATCCTACGAGCAGTACTTC. Amino acids: CASSPTLGGESYEQYF.

This rearrangement joins TRBV19 to TRBJ1-1, with D unresolved. The CDR3 runs to 13 residues. CDR1 LNHDA and CDR2 SQIVND come from the germline V gene (reference sequence). The germline V and J ends were trimmed by 7 bases and 0 bases, with 9 bases remaining between them. CDR3 protein: CASKHNMNTEAFF. The CDR3 DNA reads TGTGCCAGTAAGCACAACATGAACACTGAAGCTTTCTTT.

The V and J genes are TRBV30 and TRBJ2-5; D gene ambiguous. CDR1 is GTSNPN and CDR2 is SVGIG in the germline V gene (reference sequence). This CDR3 is built from 12 residues. V was trimmed by 2 bases and J by 4 bases, leaving 8 bases between them. CDR3 residues: CAWSLVGETQYF. Here the CDR3 DNA reads TGTGCCTGGAGTCTGGTCGGAGAGACCCAGTACTTC.

The chain carries TRBV20-1 and TRBJ2-2; D is unclear. Trimming left V 0 bases short and J 5 bases short, with 7 bases between. CDR1 and CDR2 from the germline V gene are DFQATT and SNEGSKA (reference sequence). The CDR3 totals 13 residues. Written as DNA, the CDR3 is TGCAGTGCTAGAGAAGACTCTACCGGGGAGCTGTTTTTT. Protein product: CSAREDSTGELFF.

V gene TRBV7-8 combines with J gene TRBJ2-2; TRBD1 is a possible D gene (5 bases). CDR1 and CDR2 from the germline V gene are SGHVS and FQNEAQ. Trimming pared 5 bases from V and 1 base from J, leaving 14 bases between. This CDR3 comprises 16 residues. CDR3 region: CASSPLTDMNTGELFF. The CDR3 DNA is TGTGCCAGCAGCCCCCTGACGGACATGAACACCGGGGAGCTGTTTTTT.